Described below is a single T cell receptor beta chain sequence and its context. Antigen unknown. The data stem from a study of cytomegalovirus exposure and HLA in healthy donors. Study findings and constraints: Several V segments, TRBV6-2 and TRBV6-3 among them, could not be told apart and were dropped. The listing of 150 to 200 TCR beta chains classed them as cytomegalovirus-associated.

Germline-derived CDR1 and CDR2 are MDHEN and SYDVKM. Trimming took 5 bases from V and 4 from J; bases not matched to a gene: 12. The CDR3 spans 16 residues. With 60 Vbeta and 13 Jbeta primers, the PCR was carried out. TCRdb keeps only in-frame clones here, not all; method: immunoSEQ multiplex PCR. The table lists fewer than 90,000 clones, 60% to 80% of them singletons. This receptor was taken from a female donor in good health and CMV-seronegative. The V call is TRBV28, the J call TRBJ2-3, with 7 nucleotides matching TRBD1. Source material: PBMCs. The CDR3 sequence is CASSHRTGVVADTQYF. The CDR3 DNA follows: TGTGCCAGCAGTCATAGGACAGGTGTGGTAGCAGATACGCAGTATTTT.